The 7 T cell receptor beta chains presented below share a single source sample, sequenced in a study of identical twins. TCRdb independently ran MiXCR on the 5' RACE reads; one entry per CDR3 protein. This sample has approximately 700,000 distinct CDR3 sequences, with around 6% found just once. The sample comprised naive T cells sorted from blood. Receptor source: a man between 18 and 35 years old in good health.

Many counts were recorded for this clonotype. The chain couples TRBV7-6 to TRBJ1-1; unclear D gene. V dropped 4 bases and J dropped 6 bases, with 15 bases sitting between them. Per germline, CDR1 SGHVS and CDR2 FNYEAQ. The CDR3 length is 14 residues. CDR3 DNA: TGTGCCAGCAGCTCGAAGAGGAGTCGCGCTGAAGCTTTCTTT. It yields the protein CASSSKRSRAEAFF.

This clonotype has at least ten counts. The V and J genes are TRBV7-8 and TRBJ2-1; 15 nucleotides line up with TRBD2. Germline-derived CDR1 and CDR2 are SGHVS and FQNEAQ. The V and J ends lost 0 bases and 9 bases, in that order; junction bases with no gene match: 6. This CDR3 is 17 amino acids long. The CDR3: CASSLALKGLAGGEQFF. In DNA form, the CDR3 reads TGTGCCAGCAGCTTAGCGCTTAAGGGACTAGCGGGAGGTGAGCAGTTCTTC.

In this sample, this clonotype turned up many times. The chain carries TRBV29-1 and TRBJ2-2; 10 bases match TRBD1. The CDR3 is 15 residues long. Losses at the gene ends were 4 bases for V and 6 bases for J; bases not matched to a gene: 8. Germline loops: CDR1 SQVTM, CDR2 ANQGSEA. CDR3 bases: TGCAGCGTTGTTTTTTCGGACAGGGGGGCCGGGGAGCTGTTTTTT. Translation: CSVVFSDRGAGELFF.

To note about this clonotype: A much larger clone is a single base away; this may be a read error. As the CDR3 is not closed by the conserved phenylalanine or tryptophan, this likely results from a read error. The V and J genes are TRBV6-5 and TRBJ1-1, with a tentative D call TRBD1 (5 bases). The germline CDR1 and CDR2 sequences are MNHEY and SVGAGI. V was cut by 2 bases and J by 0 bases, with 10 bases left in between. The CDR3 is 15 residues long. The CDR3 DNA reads TGTGCCAGCAGTTACGGGACCTCCATGAACACTGAAGCTTTCTCT. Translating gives CASSYGTSMNTEAFS.

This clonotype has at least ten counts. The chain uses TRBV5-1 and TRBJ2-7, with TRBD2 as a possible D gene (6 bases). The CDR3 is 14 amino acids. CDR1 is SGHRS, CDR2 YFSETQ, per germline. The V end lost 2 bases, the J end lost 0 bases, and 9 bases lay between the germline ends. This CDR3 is CASSFAGFSYEQYF. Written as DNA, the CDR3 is TGCGCCAGCAGCTTCGCGGGATTCTCCTACGAGCAGTACTTC.

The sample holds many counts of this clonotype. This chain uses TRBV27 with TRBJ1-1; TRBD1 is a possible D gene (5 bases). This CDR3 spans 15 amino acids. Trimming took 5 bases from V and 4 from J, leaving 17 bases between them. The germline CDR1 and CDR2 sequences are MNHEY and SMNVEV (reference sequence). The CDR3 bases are TGTGCCAGCAGTAACCCTCCTGGGGCGGGCACTGAAGCTTTCTTT. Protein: CASSNPPGAGTEAFF.

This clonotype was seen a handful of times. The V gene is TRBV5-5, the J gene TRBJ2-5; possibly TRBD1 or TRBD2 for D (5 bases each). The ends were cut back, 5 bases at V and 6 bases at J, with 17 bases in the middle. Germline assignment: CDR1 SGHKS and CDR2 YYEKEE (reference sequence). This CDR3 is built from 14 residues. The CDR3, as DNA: TGTGCCAGCAGTGGCGTGGGGGACGAGAAGACCCAGTACTTC. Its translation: CASSGVGDEKTQYF.